This T cell receptor (beta chain) was identified during a study of somatic mutations in cytotoxic T cells in rheumatoid arthritis. The data were produced by immunoSEQ multiplex PCR, yet TCRdb's version contains in-frame clones alone and is incomplete. Among 15,000 to 25,000 clones listed, over 75% were seen once. Germline-derived CDR1 and CDR2 are PRHDT and FYEKMQ (reference sequence). V was clipped by 6 bases and J by 7 bases; unmatched bases: 18. This CDR3 contains 16 residues. Sequencing input: CD8+ T cells sorted from blood. V and J are TRBV13 and TRBJ2-7, with TRBD2 identical over 7 bases. The TCR sequence derives from a woman in her forties or fifties in good health. CDR3 loop: CASSPPEGRALGEQYF. CDR3 DNA: TGTGCCAGCAGTCCTCCGGAGGGGAGGGCCCTGGGGGAGCAGTACTTC.